This T cell receptor beta chain was documented in a study of vaccination and CD4 T cells after COVID-19. Overall study context: Two of the convalescents were Hispanic, and convalescents were six males and four females.

The sample's treatment: roughly ten-day PBMC culture with coronavirus spike peptide pools or control peptides (ViraFEST assay). IL-2 (around 10 IU/ml) and peptide pools (around 9.6 ug/ml) were added to cultures of approximately 2.2 million PBMCs per well. Following a culture period (roughly ten days), negative selection was used to isolate CD4+ T cells. This clonotype has just one count. The antigen is undetermined. Trimming shortened V by 2 bases and J by 3 bases, and 16 bases separated the two germline ends. Germline V lookup: CDR1 MNHEY, CDR2 SVGAGI. This CDR3 is 16 amino acids long. The Oncomine TCR Beta short-read assay sequenced DNA from cultured CD4+ T cells. TCRdb re-derived calls from the PCR reads in MiXCR, one entry per CDR3 protein. The table shows under 20,000 distinct CDR3 sequences, with around three quarters occurring only once. Regarding the study as a whole: SARS-CoV-2-reactive clonotype medians increased from around 20 to 38, not significantly.

The chain joins TRBV6-5 to TRBJ2-5, with D perhaps TRBD1 (5 bases). Sequencing was performed on CD4+ T cells from blood, cultured in vitro. The source is a human donor who had recovered from COVID-19. The CDR3: CASSYRGRPLKETQYF. CDR3 nucleotides: TGTGCCAGCAGTTACAGGGGCCGGCCCTTGAAAGAGACCCAGTACTTC.